This is a list of T cell receptor beta chains from one sample in a study of cytomegalovirus exposure and HLA in healthy donors. Method: immunoSEQ multiplex PCR; TCRdb's copy keeps in-frame clones and lacks some. The top ten clones hold 0.95% to 1.5% of a sample with about 190,000 clones, over 80% of them seen once. The source material was PBMCs. These receptors were collected from a boy between 2 and 10 years old in good health and CMV-seronegative. The CDR3 runs from the conserved cysteine through the conserved F or W. The D gene is left open where the match is weak. Clone size appears in some rows only: once, few, many, or a class for an expanded clone.

J,V,D,size,DNA,CDR3
TRBJ2-1,TRBV27,TRBD2,-,TGTGCCACCAGACTAGCGGGAGGGCCCAATGAGCAGTTCTTC,CATRLAGGPNEQFF
TRBJ1-1,TRBV2,TRBD1,-,TGTGCCAGCAGGCAGACAGGGGCGAACACTGAAGCTTTCTTT,CASRQTGANTEAFF
TRBJ1-5,TRBV29-1,-,few,TGCAGCGTTGAAGCGGGAATCGGTCAGCCCCAGCATTTT,CSVEAGIGQPQHF
TRBJ1-3,TRBV4-2,-,-,TGTGCCAGCAGCCAAACCCGACTATCCGGAAACACCATATATTTT,CASSQTRLSGNTIYF
TRBJ1-1,TRBV19,TRBD1,-,TGTGCCAGTAGTCCTTACAGGGGGAACACTGAAGCTTTCTTT,CASSPYRGNTEAFF
TRBJ2-7,TRBV27,TRBD2,-,TGTGCCAGCAGAAAGCTAGCGGGAGGGCCGTGGTACGAGCAGTACTTC,CASRKLAGGPWYEQYF
TRBJ2-1,TRBV25-1,TRBD2,-,TGTGCCAGCAGCAGAACCACTAGCGGCCTCCGGGAGCAGTTCTTC,CASSRTTSGLREQFF
TRBJ1-1,TRBV5-4,-,-,TGTGCCAGCACCCCCGGGGATCGGACTGAAGCTTTCTTT,CASTPGDRTEAFF
TRBJ2-2,TRBV6-1,-,-,TGTGCCAGCAGTGTGAATAACTACATGGAGCTGTTTTTT,CASSVNNYMELFF
TRBJ1-2,TRBV7-8,-,-,TGTGCCAGCAGCTCTCTGACGGGGGGGAACTATGGCTACACCTTC,CASSSLTGGNYGYTF
TRBJ1-2,TRBV27,TRBD1,-,TGTGCCAGCAGTTTATCGGGACAGGTTTTAAGTGGCTACACCTTC,CASSLSGQVLSGYTF
TRBJ1-4,TRBV21-1,-,-,TGTGCCAGCAGCGCGAAACAGACAGTATCTAACCACTCAACTAATGAAAAACTGTTTTTT,CASSAKQTVSNHSTNEKLFF
TRBJ2-3,TRBV5-1,TRBD2,-,TGCGCCAGCAGCCCAGGGACTAGCGGGATGGGTGGCACAGATACGCAGTATTTT,CASSPGTSGMGGTDTQYF
TRBJ2-3,TRBV10-1,TRBD2,-,TGCGCCAGCAGTGAAATCTCTAGCGGGAGCACAGATACGCAGTATTTT,CASSEISSGSTDTQYF
TRBJ2-6,TRBV4-1,-,once,TGCGCCAGCAGCCTTACCGGGTCTGGGGCCAACGTCCTGACTTTC,CASSLTGSGANVLTF
TRBJ2-3,TRBV25-1,-,-,TGTGCCAGCAGTGAGGCGACAGGTCTTCTTAGCACAGGTACGCAGTATTTT,CASSEATGLLSTGTQYF
TRBJ1-1,TRBV14,-,few,TGTGCCAGCAGCCAAGTGTACAGGGTCACTGAAGCTTTCTTT,CASSQVYRVTEAFF
TRBJ2-1,TRBV25-1,-,-,TGTGCCAGCAGTGAAAGAGCGAATGAGCAGTTCTTC,CASSERANEQFF
TRBJ2-3,TRBV7-3,TRBD2,-,TGTGCCAGCAGCCCACTGGGGGGGAGGGGAACAGATACGCAGTATTTT,CASSPLGGRGTDTQYF